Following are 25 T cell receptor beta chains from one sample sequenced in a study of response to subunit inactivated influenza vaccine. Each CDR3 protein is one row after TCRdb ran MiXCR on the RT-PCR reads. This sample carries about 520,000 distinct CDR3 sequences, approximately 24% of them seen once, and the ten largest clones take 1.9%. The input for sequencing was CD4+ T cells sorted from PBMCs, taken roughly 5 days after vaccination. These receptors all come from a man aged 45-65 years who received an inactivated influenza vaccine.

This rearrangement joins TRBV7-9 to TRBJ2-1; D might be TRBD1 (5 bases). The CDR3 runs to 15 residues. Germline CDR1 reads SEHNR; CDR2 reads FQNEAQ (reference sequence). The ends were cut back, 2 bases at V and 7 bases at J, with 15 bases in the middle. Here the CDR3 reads CASSLRQGAVNEQFF. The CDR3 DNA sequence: TGTGCCAGCAGCTTACGGCAGGGCGCGGTAAATGAGCAGTTCTTC.

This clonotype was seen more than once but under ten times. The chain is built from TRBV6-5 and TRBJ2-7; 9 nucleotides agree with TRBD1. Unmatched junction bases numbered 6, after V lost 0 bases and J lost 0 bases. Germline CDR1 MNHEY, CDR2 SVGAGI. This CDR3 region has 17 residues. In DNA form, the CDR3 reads TGTGCCAGCAGTTACTCGTTACGACAGGGGGGCTCCTACGAGCAGTACTTC. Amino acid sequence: CASSYSLRQGGSYEQYF.

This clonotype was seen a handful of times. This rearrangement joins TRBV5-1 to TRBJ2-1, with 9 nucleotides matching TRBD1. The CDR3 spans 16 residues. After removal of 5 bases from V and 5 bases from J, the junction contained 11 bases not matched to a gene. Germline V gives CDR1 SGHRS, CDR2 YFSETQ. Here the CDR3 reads CASRVSPQGADNEQFF. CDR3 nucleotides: TGCGCCAGCAGAGTATCCCCACAGGGGGCGGACAATGAGCAGTTCTTC.

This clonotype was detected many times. CDR3 in amino acids: CASSQKTGSQPQHF. The DNA of the CDR3 is TGTGCCAGCAGCCAAAAGACGGGATCCCAGCCCCAGCATTTT. The chain links TRBV3-1 to TRBJ1-5; no clear D gene. The CDR3 has 14 amino acids. Trimming removed 2 bases at V and 7 bases at J, with 12 bases between. The germline V gene has CDR1 LGHDT and CDR2 YNNKEL (reference sequence).

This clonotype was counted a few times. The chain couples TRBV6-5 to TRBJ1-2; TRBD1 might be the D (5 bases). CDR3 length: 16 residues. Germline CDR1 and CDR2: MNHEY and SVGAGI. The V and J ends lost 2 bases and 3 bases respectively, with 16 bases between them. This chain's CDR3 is CASSYRGLSGHYGYTF. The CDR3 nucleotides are TGTGCCAGCAGTTACAGGGGACTCTCCGGACACTATGGCTACACCTTC.

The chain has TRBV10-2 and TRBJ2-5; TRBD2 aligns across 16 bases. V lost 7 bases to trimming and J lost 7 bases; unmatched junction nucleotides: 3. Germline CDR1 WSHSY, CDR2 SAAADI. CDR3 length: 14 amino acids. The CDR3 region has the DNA TGCGCCAGCACGGGGACTAGCGGGGGGGGGACCCAGTACTTC. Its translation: CASTGTSGGGTQYF.

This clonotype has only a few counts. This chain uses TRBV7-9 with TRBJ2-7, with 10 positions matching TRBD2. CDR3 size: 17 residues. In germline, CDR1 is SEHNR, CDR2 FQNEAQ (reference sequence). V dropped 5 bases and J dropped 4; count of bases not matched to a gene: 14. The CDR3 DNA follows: TGTGCCAGCAGCCCTAAAGGGCGGCTAGCGGGAGAGTACGAGCAGTACTTC. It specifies CASSPKGRLAGEYEQYF.

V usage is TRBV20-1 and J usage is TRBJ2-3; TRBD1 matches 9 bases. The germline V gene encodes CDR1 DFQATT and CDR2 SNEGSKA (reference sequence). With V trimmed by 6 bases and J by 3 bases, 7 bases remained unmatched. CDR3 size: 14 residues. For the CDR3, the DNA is TGCAGTGCGAACAACAGGGGGCCGACAGATACGCAGTATTTT. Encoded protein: CSANNRGPTDTQYF.

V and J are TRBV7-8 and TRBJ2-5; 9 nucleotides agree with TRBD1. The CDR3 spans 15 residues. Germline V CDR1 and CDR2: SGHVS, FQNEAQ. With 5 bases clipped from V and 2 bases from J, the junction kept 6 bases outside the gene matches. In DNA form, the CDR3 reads TGTGCCAGCAGCGGCCACAGGGGGCGGCAAGAGACCCAGTACTTC. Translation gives CASSGHRGRQETQYF.

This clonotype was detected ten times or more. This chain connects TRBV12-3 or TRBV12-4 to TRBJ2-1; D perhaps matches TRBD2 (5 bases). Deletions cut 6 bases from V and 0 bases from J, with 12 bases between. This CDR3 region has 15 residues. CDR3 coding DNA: TGTGCCAGCAGCCCGAGGGTGAGCTCCTACAATGAGCAGTTCTTC. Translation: CASSPRVSSYNEQFF.

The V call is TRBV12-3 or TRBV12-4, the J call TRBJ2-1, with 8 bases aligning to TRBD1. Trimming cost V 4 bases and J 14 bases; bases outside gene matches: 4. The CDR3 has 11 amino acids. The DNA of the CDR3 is TGTGCCAGCAGTTCAGGACAGGGAAAGTTCTTC. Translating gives CASSSGQGKFF.

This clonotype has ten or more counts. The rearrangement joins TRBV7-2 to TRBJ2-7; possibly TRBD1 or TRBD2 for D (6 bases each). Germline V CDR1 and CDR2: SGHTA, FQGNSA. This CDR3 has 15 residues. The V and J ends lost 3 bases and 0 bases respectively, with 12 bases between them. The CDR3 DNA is TGTGCCAGCAGCTTCCGCGGGGACAACTCCTACGAGCAGTACTTC. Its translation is CASSFRGDNSYEQYF.

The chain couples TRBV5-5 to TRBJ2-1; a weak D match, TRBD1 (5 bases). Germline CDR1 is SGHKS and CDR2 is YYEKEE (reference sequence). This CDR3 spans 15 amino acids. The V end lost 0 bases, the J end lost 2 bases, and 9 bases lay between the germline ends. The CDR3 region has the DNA TGTGCCAGCAGCTTGGATCCAGGGACCTACAATGAGCAGTTCTTC. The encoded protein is CASSLDPGTYNEQFF.

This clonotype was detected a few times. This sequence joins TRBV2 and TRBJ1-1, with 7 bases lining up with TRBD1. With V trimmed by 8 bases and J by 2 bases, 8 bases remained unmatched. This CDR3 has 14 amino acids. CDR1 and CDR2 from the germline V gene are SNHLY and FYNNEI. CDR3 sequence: CASLLQGYNTEAFF. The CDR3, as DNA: TGTGCCAGCCTACTACAGGGGTATAACACTGAAGCTTTCTTT.

The CDR3 loop reads CASSLSGTLQYEQYF. In DNA form, the CDR3 reads TGTGCCAGCAGCTTATCCGGGACCCTACAGTACGAGCAGTACTTC. The chain employs TRBV7-2 and TRBJ2-7, with D possibly being TRBD1 or TRBD2 (5 bases each). The CDR3 is 15 residues long. Per germline, CDR1 SGHTA and CDR2 FQGNSA. V lost 2 bases to trimming and J lost 4 bases, with 15 bases between them. Full variable domain (outside the CDR3, taken from reference TRBV7-2 and TRBJ2-7): GAGVSQSPSNKVTEKGKDVELRCDPISGHTALYWYRQSLGQGLEFLIYFQGNSAPDKSGLPSDRFSAERTGGSVSTLTIQRTQQEDSAVYLCASSLSGTLQYEQYFGPGTRLTVT.

The chain's CDR3 is CSVEEAGIGATQYF. CDR3 in DNA: TGCAGCGTTGAAGAGGCGGGAATAGGAGCGACCCAGTACTTC. This chain links TRBV29-1 with TRBJ2-5, with D possibly TRBD2 on 6 matching bases. The CDR3 is 14 amino acids. The V and J ends lost 0 bases and 7 bases respectively, with 15 bases between them. CDR1 SQVTM and CDR2 ANQGSEA come from the germline V gene. Filled out from reference TRBV29-1 and TRBJ2-5, the complete variable domain reads SAVISQKPSRDICQRGTSLTIQCQVDSQVTMMFWYRQQPGQSLTLIATANQGSEATYESGFVIDKFPISRPNLTFSTLTVSNMSPEDSSIYLCSVEEAGIGATQYFGPGTRLLVL.

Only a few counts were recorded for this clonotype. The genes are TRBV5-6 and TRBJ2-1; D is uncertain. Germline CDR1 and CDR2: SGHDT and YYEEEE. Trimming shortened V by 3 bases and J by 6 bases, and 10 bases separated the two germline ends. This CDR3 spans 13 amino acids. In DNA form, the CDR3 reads TGTGCCAGCAGCTCGACGGTTGGCAATGAGCAGTTCTTC. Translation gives CASSSTVGNEQFF.

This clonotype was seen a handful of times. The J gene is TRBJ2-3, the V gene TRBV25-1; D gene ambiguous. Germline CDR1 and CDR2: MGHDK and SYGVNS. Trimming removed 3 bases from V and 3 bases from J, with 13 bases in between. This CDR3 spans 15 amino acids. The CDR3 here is CASSESTTLTDTQYF. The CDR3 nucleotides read TGTGCCAGCAGTGAGAGTACTACCTTGACAGATACGCAGTATTTT.

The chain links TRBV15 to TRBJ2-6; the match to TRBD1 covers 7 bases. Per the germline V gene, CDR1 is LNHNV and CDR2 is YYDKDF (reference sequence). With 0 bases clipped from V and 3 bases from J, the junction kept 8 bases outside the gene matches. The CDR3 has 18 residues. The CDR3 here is CATSRDWAGGDGANVLTF. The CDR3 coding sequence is TGTGCCACCAGCAGAGATTGGGCAGGGGGAGATGGGGCCAACGTCCTGACTTTC.

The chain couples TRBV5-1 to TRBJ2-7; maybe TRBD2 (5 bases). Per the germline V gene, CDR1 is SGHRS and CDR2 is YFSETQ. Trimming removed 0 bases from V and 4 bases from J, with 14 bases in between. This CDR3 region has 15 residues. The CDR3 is CASSLEAAPGYEQYF. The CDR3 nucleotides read TGCGCCAGCAGCTTGGAAGCAGCCCCGGGGTACGAGCAGTACTTC.

The CDR3 protein is CASRSTAFGAGYGYTF. The CDR3 bases are TGTGCCAGCAGATCTACAGCCTTCGGGGCAGGGTATGGCTACACCTTC. This sequence joins TRBV28 and TRBJ1-2; D perhaps matches TRBD1 (5 bases). This CDR3 spans 16 amino acids. V shed 6 bases and J shed 5 bases, with 22 bases lying between them. Germline assignment: CDR1 MDHEN and CDR2 SYDVKM.

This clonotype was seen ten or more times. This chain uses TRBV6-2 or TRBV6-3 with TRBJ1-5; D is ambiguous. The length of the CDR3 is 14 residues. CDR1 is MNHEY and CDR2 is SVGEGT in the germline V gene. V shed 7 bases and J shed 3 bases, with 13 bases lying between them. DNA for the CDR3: TGTGCCAGCACCCATAAGGGCGACAATCAGCCCCAGCATTTT. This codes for CASTHKGDNQPQHF.

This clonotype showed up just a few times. The CDR3, as DNA: TGTGCCAGCAGCCAAGCTACGGTCGGGGGGACAGATACGCAGTATTTT. Amino acid sequence: CASSQATVGGTDTQYF. The chain carries TRBV4-2 and TRBJ2-3; 7 nucleotides line up with TRBD2. Unmatched junction bases numbered 7, after V lost 1 base and J lost 3 bases. Germline V CDR1 and CDR2: LGHNA, YNFKEQ. The CDR3 is 16 amino acids.

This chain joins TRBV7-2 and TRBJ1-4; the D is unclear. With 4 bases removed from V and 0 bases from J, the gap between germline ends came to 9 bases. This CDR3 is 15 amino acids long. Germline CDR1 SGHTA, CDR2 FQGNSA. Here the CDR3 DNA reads TGTGCCAGCAGCTCGCAGATCGCAACTAATGAAAAACTGTTTTTT. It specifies CASSSQIATNEKLFF.

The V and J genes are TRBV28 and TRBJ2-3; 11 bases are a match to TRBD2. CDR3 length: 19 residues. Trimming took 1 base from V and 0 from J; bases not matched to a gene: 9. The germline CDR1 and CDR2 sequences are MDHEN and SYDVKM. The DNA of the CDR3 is TGTGCCAGCAGTTTATTTTTTCAGGGACTAGCGGAGAGCACAGATACGCAGTATTTT. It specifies CASSLFFQGLAESTDTQYF.